One and the same sample provided the 4 T cell receptor beta chains below, sequenced in a study of control samples from healthy donors and cancer patients. Clones were sequenced by immunoSEQ multiplex PCR, and TCRdb holds only the in-frame ones, with some missing. In the table there are more than 150,000 clones, over 85% of which are singletons. Sequenced material: blood. These receptors came from a man aged 18 to 30 in good health.

The J gene is TRBJ1-5, the V gene TRBV7-2; D possibly corresponds to TRBD1 (5 bases). Trimming pared 3 bases from V and 7 bases from J, leaving 10 bases between. This CDR3 is built from 13 residues. Germline V CDR1 and CDR2: SGHTA, FQGNSA. The chain's CDR3 is CASSFRDGQPQHF. CDR3 DNA: TGTGCCAGCAGCTTCCGGGACGGACAGCCCCAGCATTTT.

V is TRBV27 and J is TRBJ2-2; 7 bases align to TRBD1. The CDR3 is made up of 15 amino acids. CDR1 and CDR2 from the germline V gene are MNHEY and SMNVEV (reference sequence). Losses at the gene ends were 6 bases for V and 0 bases for J; bases not matched to a gene: 4. The CDR3 is CASSRQGTNTGELFF. DNA of the CDR3: TGTGCCAGCAGCCGACAGGGTACGAACACCGGGGAGCTGTTTTTT.

The V and J genes are TRBV5-1 and TRBJ1-2; D might be TRBD1 (6 bases). The CDR3 consists of 14 residues. The germline V gene has CDR1 SGHRS and CDR2 YFSETQ. Deletions cut 0 bases from V and 6 bases from J, with 12 bases between. Here the CDR3 reads CASSLEIRGDGYTF. CDR3 DNA sequence: TGCGCCAGCAGCTTGGAAATTAGGGGGGATGGCTACACCTTC.

J is TRBJ2-1 and V is TRBV5-1; D is perhaps TRBD1 (5 bases). The CDR3 has 15 amino acids. The germline V gene encodes CDR1 SGHRS and CDR2 YFSETQ. V was cut by 0 bases and J by 4 bases, with 11 bases left in between. This CDR3 is CASSLDGHPYNEQFF. CDR3 coding DNA: TGCGCCAGCAGCTTGGACGGACACCCATACAATGAGCAGTTCTTC.